This T cell receptor (beta chain) was captured by sequencing in a study of shared clonotypes between healthy human individuals. Trimming at V came to 5 bases and at J to 4 bases, leaving 6 bases not matched to a gene. CDR3 size: 15 residues. The germline V gene encodes CDR1 SGHTA and CDR2 FQGNSA. In this sample, this clone turned up once. Libraries were prepared by immunoSEQ multiplex PCR; TCRdb keeps only in-frame clonotypes and omits some of them. Of millions of clones in the sample, 85% to 95% were seen once. Sequenced input: naive CD4+ T cells sorted from blood. This sample's subset: CD45RA+ positively selected. The chain is built from TRBV7-2 and TRBJ1-3; the match to TRBD1 covers 9 bases. The clonotype comes from a man younger than 35 in good health. The CDR3 nucleotides read TGTGCCAGCAGCCAGGACAGGGGAGGCGGAAACACCATATATTTT. It encodes CASSQDRGGGNTIYF.